A single sample is the source of the 19 T cell receptor beta chains below, sequenced in a study of Ad26.COV2.S vaccination and SARS-CoV-2 variants. The protocol was immunoSEQ multiplex PCR, while the TCRdb copy is restricted to in-frame clones and leaves out a portion. The repertoire has more than 300,000 clones, around four fifths of them found once; the top ten carry 2.1%. Noted treatment: over 15 received Ad26.COV2.S at low or high dose, single or two shots; roughly 5 received placebo; per-sample allocation not given. All samples were drawn on day 63, counting from the first vaccine or placebo injection. The sample in question was peripheral blood, obtained in a trial of Ad26.COV2.S vaccine versus placebo. These receptors all stem from a person aged 18-65 years who received the Ad26.COV2.S COVID-19 vaccine or a placebo.

This clone was counted a single time. This rearrangement joins TRBV2 to TRBJ1-1, with 7 bases matching TRBD1. V was pared by 1 base and J by 8 bases, with 4 bases of the junction left unmatched. Germline CDR1 SNHLY, CDR2 FYNNEI. The CDR3 contains 13 residues. The CDR3 DNA sequence: TGTGCCAGCAGTGAAGTGGCCAGGGGGGAAGCTTTCTTT. Its protein is CASSEVARGEAFF. The full variable domain, completed using reference TRBV2 and TRBJ1-1, is EPEVTQTPSHQVTQMGQEVILRCVPISNHLYFYWYRQILGQKVEFLVSFYNNEISEKSEIFDDQFSVERPDGSNFTLKIRSTKLEDSAMYFCASSEVARGEAFFGQGTRLTVV.

V gene TRBV29-1 combines with J gene TRBJ1-1; 9 bases fit TRBD1. Germline values: CDR1 SQVTM, CDR2 ANQGSEA. V lost 6 bases, J lost 1 base, and 0 bases stayed unmatched. The CDR3 is 12 amino acids. The CDR3 loop reads CSVGQGNTEAFF. Written as DNA, the CDR3 is TGCAGCGTGGGACAGGGGAACACTGAAGCTTTCTTT.

This clone was picked up one time. The rearrangement uses TRBV4-1 and TRBJ1-2; D unresolved. V lost 3 bases and J lost 8, with 19 bases in between. The CDR3 extends over 15 amino acids. Germline V gives CDR1 MGHRA, CDR2 YSYEKL. CDR3 nucleotides: TGCGCCAGCAGCCACCACCCGCGGTCGACGGGGGGCTACACCTTC. It encodes CASSHHPRSTGGYTF.

V is TRBV9 and J is TRBJ2-3; the D gene is possibly TRBD1 (6 bases). V lost 3 bases and J lost 2, with 16 bases in between. The CDR3 is 16 amino acids. The germline V gene encodes CDR1 SGDLS and CDR2 YYNGEE. CDR3 amino acids: CASSDGTRFDTDTQYF. The CDR3 DNA is TGTGCCAGCAGCGATGGGACAAGGTTTGACACAGATACGCAGTATTTT.

This chain connects TRBV7-3 to TRBJ1-5; no firm D call. This CDR3 is 13 amino acids long. Germline V gives CDR1 SGHTA, CDR2 FQGTGA. V lost 2 bases, J lost 5 bases, and 7 bases lay in between. The CDR3 here is CASSLEPHQPQHF. The CDR3, as DNA: TGTGCCAGCAGCTTAGAACCCCATCAGCCCCAGCATTTT.

This chain joins TRBV5-1 and TRBJ2-5; no reliable D call. V lost 7 bases, J lost 5 bases, and 12 bases lay in between. This CDR3 is built from 12 residues. Germline CDR1 SGHRS, CDR2 YFSETQ. DNA of the CDR3: TGCGCCAGCGCGGAGACTCGGGAGACCCAGTACTTC. Protein sequence: CASAETRETQYF.

The J gene is TRBJ2-7, the V gene TRBV27; the D gene is possibly TRBD1 (6 bases). The CDR3 length is 13 residues. CDR1 and CDR2 (germline): MNHEY, SMNVEV (reference sequence). The V end lost 6 bases, the J end lost 1 base, and 10 bases lay between the germline ends. The CDR3, as DNA: TGTGCCAGCAGAATTACAGGGTCCTACGAGCAGTACTTC. Residues: CASRITGSYEQYF.

The J gene is TRBJ2-5, the V gene TRBV3-1 (or the pseudogene TRBV3-2); a weak D match, TRBD2 (5 bases). Germline loops: CDR1 LGHDT, CDR2 YNNKEL (reference sequence). CDR3 length equals 13 residues. Trimming shortened V by 5 bases and J by 6 bases, and 13 bases separated the two germline ends. This CDR3 is CASSVTRSQTQYF. CDR3 nucleotide sequence: TGTGCCAGCAGCGTTACTAGATCACAGACCCAGTACTTC.

The rearrangement joins TRBV6-5 to TRBJ2-7, with D perhaps matching TRBD1 (6 bases). The CDR3 runs to 16 residues. Trimming removed 4 bases from V and 0 bases from J, with 16 bases in between. CDR1 is MNHEY and CDR2 is SVGAGI in the germline V gene. The CDR3 region is CASSSLPGASSYEQYF. CDR3 coding DNA: TGTGCCAGCAGTTCACTCCCAGGGGCGAGCTCCTACGAGCAGTACTTC.

The J gene is TRBJ1-1, the V gene TRBV27; 8 bases fit TRBD1. The CDR3 contains 13 residues. Per germline, CDR1 MNHEY and CDR2 SMNVEV (reference sequence). V lost 9 bases and J lost 6; bases outside the gene matches: 9. The DNA of the CDR3 is TGTGCCAGTAGAACAGGGGGTAGGTCTGAAGCTTTCTTT. Translation gives CASRTGGRSEAFF.

The chain employs TRBV2 and TRBJ1-4; 9 nucleotides line up with TRBD1. Germline CDR1 and CDR2: SNHLY and FYNNEI. This CDR3 has 13 residues. The trim removed 10 bases at V and 8 bases at J, leaving 8 bases unmatched. In DNA form, the CDR3 reads TGTGCCACCGCCGGGACAGGGCTGGAAAAACTGTTTTTT. Protein sequence: CATAGTGLEKLFF. The whole variable domain, remainder taken from reference TRBV2 and TRBJ1-4, is EPEVTQTPSHQVTQMGQEVILRCVPISNHLYFYWYRQILGQKVEFLVSFYNNEISEKSEIFDDQFSVERPDGSNFTLKIRSTKLEDSAMYFCATAGTGLEKLFFGSGTQLSVL.

The V and J genes are TRBV6-6 and TRBJ1-3; D unclear. This CDR3 region has 15 residues. The germline gives CDR1 MNHNY, CDR2 SVGAGI (reference sequence). Trimming shortened V by 5 bases and J by 0 bases, and 11 bases separated the two germline ends. CDR3 region: CASSPSQSSGNTIYF. DNA for the CDR3: TGTGCCAGCAGTCCCTCCCAGAGCTCTGGAAACACCATATATTTT.

This chain connects TRBV18 to TRBJ2-2, with a weak D call TRBD2 (5 bases). V was cut by 2 bases and J by 1 base, with 8 bases left in between. The CDR3 has 15 residues. Germline-derived CDR1 and CDR2 are KGHSH and LQKENI. As DNA, the CDR3 is TGTGCCAGCTCACCAGTCGGAGGGAACACCGGGGAGCTGTTTTTT. Translated, it gives CASSPVGGNTGELFF.

J is TRBJ2-7 and V is TRBV29-1; D remains ambiguous. Germline lookup yields CDR1 SQVTM and CDR2 ANQGSEA. Trimming pared 4 bases from V and 4 bases from J, leaving 14 bases between. The CDR3 is 13 residues long. CDR3: CSVVPRTDYEQYF. DNA for the CDR3: TGCAGCGTTGTTCCCAGAACAGATTACGAGCAGTACTTC.

The chain has TRBV6-5 and TRBJ1-3; unclear D gene. Per germline, CDR1 MNHEY and CDR2 SVGAGI. Trimming took 7 bases from V and 4 from J, leaving 14 bases between them. This CDR3 spans 14 amino acids. CDR3 DNA: TGTGCCAGCACCCTGGGGTCTGAGGGAAACACCATATATTTT. This gives the protein CASTLGSEGNTIYF.

This clone has just one count. This chain joins TRBV7-3 and TRBJ2-5; 7 nucleotides line up with TRBD1. The V segment lost 3 bases and the J segment 5 bases; nucleotides outside the gene matches: 3. Per the germline V gene, CDR1 is SGHTA and CDR2 is FQGTGA. The CDR3 spans 13 residues. CDR3 loop: CASSFDRDETQYF. Here the CDR3 DNA reads TGTGCCAGCAGCTTCGACAGGGACGAGACCCAGTACTTC.

V and J are TRBV10-3 and TRBJ1-5; TRBD1 agrees at 12 bases. CDR3 length: 17 amino acids. Germline CDR1 reads ENHRY; CDR2 reads SYGVKD. The V and J ends lost 6 bases and 6 bases, in that order; junction bases with no gene match: 12. The CDR3 region is CAISPGTGGAMAQPQHF. CDR3 in DNA: TGTGCCATCAGCCCCGGGACAGGGGGCGCGATGGCTCAGCCCCAGCATTTT.

V and J are TRBV6-5 and TRBJ1-1; D is ambiguous. V was pared by 8 bases and J by 0 bases, with 7 bases between. Germline V gene sequence: CDR1 MNHEY, CDR2 SVGAGI. The CDR3 loop spans 12 amino acids. CDR3 bases: TGTGCCAGCGGCAGGCTGAACACTGAAGCTTTCTTT. Residues: CASGRLNTEAFF.

The rearrangement uses TRBV7-9 and TRBJ1-2, with 7 bases identical to TRBD1. Germline V lookup: CDR1 SEHNR, CDR2 FQNEAQ (reference sequence). The length of the CDR3 is 17 residues. With V trimmed by 3 bases and J by 4 bases, 14 bases remained unmatched. CDR3: CASSFGGNRGPLYGYTF. The CDR3 bases are TGTGCCAGCAGCTTTGGGGGGAACAGGGGCCCTCTCTATGGCTACACCTTC.